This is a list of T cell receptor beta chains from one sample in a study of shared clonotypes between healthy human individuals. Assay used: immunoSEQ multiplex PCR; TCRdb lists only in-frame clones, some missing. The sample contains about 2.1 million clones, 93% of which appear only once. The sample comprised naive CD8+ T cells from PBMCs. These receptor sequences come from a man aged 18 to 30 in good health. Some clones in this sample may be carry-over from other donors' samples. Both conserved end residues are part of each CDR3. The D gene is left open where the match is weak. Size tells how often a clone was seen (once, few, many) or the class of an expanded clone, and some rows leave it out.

CSVFGGAWLNEQFF	TGCAGCGTATTTGGGGGGGCATGGCTCAATGAGCAGTTCTTC	NA	NA	TRBJ2-1	TRBV29-1
CASSPRDRALRNQPQHF	TGTGCCAGCAGCCCCCGGGACAGGGCCCTTCGCAATCAGCCCCAGCATTTT	once	TRBD1	TRBJ1-5	TRBV7-8
CSARGRGASYF	TGCAGTGCTAGGGGTCGGGGGGCTAGTTACTTC	NA	NA	TRBJ2-7	TRBV20-1
CASSPFTGPSYGYTF	TGTGCCAGCAGCCCCTTCACAGGGCCTAGCTATGGCTACACCTTC	NA	NA	TRBJ1-2	TRBV6-5
CASSVESSYEQYF	TGTGCCAGCAGCGTAGAATCCTCCTACGAGCAGTACTTC	NA	NA	TRBJ2-7	TRBV9
CASSPLHSRGDQPQHF	TGTGCCAGCAGCCCGCTCCATAGCAGGGGCGATCAGCCCCAGCATTTT	NA	NA	TRBJ1-5	TRBV27
CASSFTRTYLYEQYF	TGTGCCAGCAGTTTCACCCGGACATACCTCTACGAGCAGTACTTC	NA	NA	TRBJ2-7	TRBV27
CASSLSSGRAKYF	TGTGCCAGCAGTTTGTCTAGCGGGAGGGCCAAATACTTC	NA	TRBD2	TRBJ2-7	TRBV27
CASSISSPYNEQFF	TGTGCCAGTAGTATTTCTAGCCCCTACAATGAGCAGTTCTTC	once	NA	TRBJ2-1	TRBV19
CASSSTQGNTEAFF	TGTGCCAGCAGCTCAACCCAGGGGAACACTGAAGCTTTCTTT	once	NA	TRBJ1-1	TRBV14
CASSELGPSQETQYF	TGTGCCAGCAGTGAATTGGGCCCGTCACAAGAGACCCAGTACTTC	NA	NA	TRBJ2-5	TRBV2
CASSIGEAATSYQETQYF	TGTGCCAGTAGTATAGGAGAGGCGGCCACCTCGTACCAAGAGACCCAGTACTTC	NA	NA	TRBJ2-5	TRBV19
CASTGGRPETQYF	TGCGCCAGCACCGGGGGCAGACCAGAGACCCAGTACTTC	NA	NA	TRBJ2-5	TRBV5-1
CASSLRRGTDTQYF	TGTGCCAGCAGCTTGCGCAGGGGAACAGATACGCAGTATTTT	NA	NA	TRBJ2-3	TRBV5-5
CASGPTLTYEQYF	TGCGCCAGTGGACCGACCCTAACCTACGAGCAGTACTTC	NA	NA	TRBJ2-7	TRBV10-2
CASSDRGNTEAFF	TGTGCCAGCAGTGACAGGGGGAACACTGAAGCTTTCTTT	NA	NA	TRBJ1-1	TRBV2
CASSTTGTGGVEQFF	TGCGCCAGCTCAACAACCGGGACAGGGGGCGTTGAGCAGTTCTTC	NA	TRBD1	TRBJ2-1	TRBV5-1
CASSLVGGSSYNSPLHF	TGTGCCAGCAGCTTAGTAGGGGGGAGCTCCTATAATTCACCCCTCCACTTT	once	NA	TRBJ1-6	TRBV11-2
CASSLRTSGRPVEQFF	TGCGCCAGCAGCCTCCGGACTAGCGGGAGGCCGGTGGAGCAGTTCTTC	NA	TRBD2	TRBJ2-1	TRBV4-1
CASTTRPGELFF	TGTGCCAGCACCACACGACCCGGGGAGCTGTTTTTT	NA	NA	TRBJ2-2	TRBV7-8
CASTPHGWREDSYNEQFF	TGTGCCAGTACCCCCCACGGGTGGCGGGAGGACTCCTACAATGAGCAGTTCTTC	NA	TRBD2	TRBJ2-1	TRBV28
CASSILPATDTQYF	TGTGCCAGTAGTATACTGCCAGCCACAGATACGCAGTATTTT	NA	NA	TRBJ2-3	TRBV19
CASSVDGRGTDTQYF	TGTGCCAGCAGCGTGGACGGGAGGGGCACAGATACGCAGTATTTT	once	TRBD2	TRBJ2-3	TRBV9
CASSLRQGLGEQYF	TGTGCCAGCAGTCTAAGACAGGGCTTGGGCGAGCAGTACTTC	NA	TRBD1	TRBJ2-7	TRBV6-5
CASKWSAAFYEQYF	TGTGCCAGCAAATGGTCGGCAGCCTTCTACGAGCAGTACTTC	NA	NA	TRBJ2-7	TRBV6-5
CASSERQGNQPQHF	TGTGCCAGCAGTGAACGACAGGGGAATCAGCCCCAGCATTTT	NA	TRBD1	TRBJ1-5	TRBV2
CASSWADSYEQYF	TGTGCCAGCAGCTGGGCAGATTCCTACGAGCAGTACTTC	NA	NA	TRBJ2-7	TRBV5-6
CASSVGVEESSGNTIYF	TGTGCCAGCAGCGTAGGGGTCGAAGAAAGTTCTGGAAACACCATATATTTT	NA	NA	TRBJ1-3	TRBV9
CSVPQRDEQFF	TGCAGTGTCCCACAGCGAGATGAGCAGTTCTTC	NA	NA	TRBJ2-1	TRBV20-1
CASSSGLASPREDTQYF	TGTGCCAGCAGTTCGGGACTAGCGAGCCCTCGGGAAGATACGCAGTATTTT	NA	TRBD2	TRBJ2-3	TRBV28
CASSVGAYASGNIQYF	TGTGCCAGCAGCGTAGGCGCCTACGCTTCAGGAAACATTCAGTACTTC	NA	NA	TRBJ2-4	TRBV9
CASSPEPGGIPNYGYTF	TGTGCCAGCAGCCCGGAGCCAGGCGGAATTCCTAACTATGGCTACACCTTC	once	NA	TRBJ1-2	TRBV11-2